The TCR beta chain described here comes from a study of blood T cells in healthy people across ages. Study-wide findings and caveats: The long-lived group displayed more naive CD4+ cells, plus higher diversity, than the aged donors did. Higher naive T cell percentage went strongly together with higher TCR beta diversity. Per-million-T-cell TCR beta diversity fell roughly linearly with age.

The authors ran a second PCR of about 6 to 11 cycles using a sample-barcoded 5' primer and a J-beta primer mix. TCRdb re-analysed the 5' RACE reads in MiXCR, keeping a single row per CDR3 protein. The data contain 1.5 million to 2 million distinct CDR3 sequences, about two fifths of them singletons. This clonotype was seen only a few times. The antigen is not known. V shed 4 bases and J shed 1 base, with 13 bases lying between them. This CDR3 is built from 15 residues. Looked up from germline, CDR1 is MGHRA and CDR2 is YSYEKL. V usage is TRBV4-1 and J usage is TRBJ2-5; TRBD1 is a possible D gene (7 bases). This clonotype originated in a human donor in good health. The sequenced sample was blood. The CDR3 nucleotides read TGCGCCAGCAGCCGTGACAGGGAGGCCCAAGAGACCCAGTACTTC. Translated: CASSRDREAQETQYF.